The rows below give T cell receptor beta chains drawn from one sample of a study of shared clonotypes between healthy human individuals. Sequenced by immunoSEQ multiplex PCR; TCRdb stores in-frame clones only, minus some. This sample has approximately 1.1 million clones, with 70% to 80% found just once. The sequenced sample was memory CD4+ T cells from PBMCs. All receptors derive from a man between 18 and 35 years old in good health. Some clones in this sample may be carry-over from other donors' samples. Each CDR3 is given with its conserved first and last residue. D genes are given only for firm matches. A clone size is listed for some rows: how often the clone was seen (once, few, many), or a class if it is expanded.

size,V,D,J,CDR3,DNA
NA,TRBV21-1,NA,TRBJ2-3,CASNQGGSTDTQYF,TGTGCCAGCAATCAAGGGGGAAGCACAGATACGCAGTATTTT
few,TRBV21-1,NA,TRBJ2-2,CEGHTGELFF,TGTGAGGGTCACACCGGGGAGCTGTTTTTT
NA,TRBV4-3,TRBD1,TRBJ1-2,CASSQEWRTGGGYTF,TGCGCCAGCAGCCAAGAGTGGCGGACAGGAGGCGGCTACACCTTC
NA,TRBV28,NA,TRBJ1-1,CASRTRASEAFF,TGTGCCAGCAGAACACGGGCGTCTGAAGCTTTCTTT
NA,TRBV27,NA,TRBJ2-2,CASKGHGDTGELFF,TGTGCCAGCAAGGGGCACGGAGATACCGGGGAGCTGTTTTTT
once,TRBV9,NA,TRBJ1-1,CASSPVGGHTEAFF,TGTGCCAGCAGCCCCGTGGGGGGTCACACTGAAGCTTTCTTT
few,TRBV6-1,NA,TRBJ1-1,CASRGHLNTEAFF,TGTGCCAGCAGGGGACACTTGAACACTGAAGCTTTCTTT
NA,TRBV11-2,NA,TRBJ2-4,CASSLDRRGQYF,TGTGCCAGCAGCTTAGATAGACGGGGACAGTACTTC
NA,TRBV5-6,NA,TRBJ2-3,CASSFVQGSSDTQYF,TGTGCCAGCAGCTTCGTTCAGGGGAGCTCAGATACGCAGTATTTT
many,TRBV27,NA,TRBJ1-1,CASSPSDRNTEAFF,TGTGCCAGCAGTCCATCGGACAGGAACACTGAAGCTTTCTTT
NA,TRBV7-2,NA,TRBJ1-3,CASSEFSGNTIYF,TGTGCCAGCAGCGAATTCTCTGGAAACACCATATATTTT
NA,TRBV29-1,TRBD1,TRBJ2-7,CSVEGTGGREQYF,TGCAGCGTTGAAGGGACAGGGGGGCGGGAGCAGTACTTC
once,TRBV29-1,NA,TRBJ2-3,CSVGEDTQYF,TGCAGCGTGGGTGAAGATACGCAGTATTTT
NA,TRBV5-1,TRBD2,TRBJ2-7,CASSLTSGSSYEQYF,TGCGCCAGCAGCTTGACTAGCGGGAGCTCCTACGAGCAGTACTTC
NA,TRBV23-1,NA,TRBJ1-5,CATIPGGNQPQHF,TGCGCCACCATTCCGGGCGGCAATCAGCCCCAGCATTTT
once,TRBV5-1,NA,TRBJ2-7,CASRAEGNPVYEQYF,TGCGCCAGCAGGGCAGAAGGAAACCCCGTTTACGAGCAGTACTTC
NA,TRBV28,NA,TRBJ1-5,CASSATYRDLQPQHF,TGTGCCAGCAGTGCAACCTACAGGGATCTGCAGCCCCAGCATTTT
NA,TRBV6-1,NA,TRBJ1-2,CASSEGRNYGYTF,TGTGCCAGCAGTGAAGGTCGTAACTATGGCTACACCTTC
NA,TRBV9,TRBD1,TRBJ2-5,CASTQGRGWDRQETQYF,TGTGCCAGCACCCAAGGAAGAGGCTGGGACAGGCAAGAGACCCAGTACTTC
NA,TRBV28,NA,TRBJ1-5,CASSGGGSQPQHF,TGTGCCAGCAGCGGGGGGGGGTCTCAGCCCCAGCATTTT
NA,TRBV18,NA,TRBJ1-2,CASSPPGLLNYGYTF,TGTGCCAGCTCACCCCCCGGGTTACTAAACTATGGCTACACCTTC
NA,TRBV7-2,NA,TRBJ2-7,CASSRDRNYEQYF,TGTGCCAGCAGTCGGGACCGAAATTACGAGCAGTACTTC
NA,TRBV18,NA,TRBJ1-1,CASSPNGNTEAFF,TGTGCCAGCTCACCAAATGGGAACACTGAAGCTTTCTTT
NA,TRBV9,NA,TRBJ1-3,CASSVGREGDTIYF,TGTGCCAGCAGCGTAGGACGGGAAGGGGACACCATATATTTT
NA,TRBV28,NA,TRBJ1-5,CASSVRYQPQHF,TGTGCCAGCAGTGTACGGTATCAGCCCCAGCATTTT
NA,TRBV6-5,NA,TRBJ2-7,CASSYSTGRAHEQYF,TGTGCCAGCAGTTACTCTACCGGCAGGGCCCACGAGCAGTACTTC
once,TRBV2,NA,TRBJ2-1,CASSPSFVGNEQFF,TGTGCCAGCAGTCCTAGCTTCGTCGGTAATGAGCAGTTCTTC
NA,TRBV30,NA,TRBJ1-2,CAWSEGGYTF,TGTGCCTGGAGTGAGGGTGGCTACACCTTC
NA,TRBV27,NA,TRBJ2-3,CASSLRRGSTQYF,TGTGCCAGCAGTTTAAGGCGTGGGAGTACGCAGTATTTT
NA,TRBV7-2,NA,TRBJ2-3,CASSLGSAPPFKAQYF,TGTGCCAGCAGCCTGGGTAGCGCCCCTCCATTTAAGGCGCAGTATTTT
NA,TRBV5-1,NA,TRBJ1-5,CASSPEGVSQPQHF,TGCGCCAGCAGCCCCGAGGGGGTGTCCCAGCCCCAGCATTTT
NA,TRBV11-2,NA,TRBJ2-7,CASSLVVPYEQYF,TGTGCCAGCAGCTTAGTGGTCCCCTACGAGCAGTACTTC
NA,TRBV7-9,NA,TRBJ1-4,CASSLAVQGGEKLFF,TGTGCCAGCAGCTTAGCTGTCCAGGGAGGTGAAAAACTGTTTTTT
once,TRBV5-1,NA,TRBJ1-2,CASSRRGDVGYGYTF,TGCGCCAGCAGCCGGAGGGGGGACGTGGGCTATGGCTACACCTTC
NA,TRBV21-1,NA,TRBJ2-7,CASSRPSSTRPGYEQYF,TGTGCCAGCAGCCGCCCTAGTAGCACACGTCCCGGTTACGAGCAGTACTTC
NA,TRBV28,NA,TRBJ1-4,CASSLGGAQGNEKLFF,TGTGCCAGCAGTTTAGGGGGGGCGCAGGGGAATGAAAAACTGTTTTTT
NA,TRBV28,NA,TRBJ1-1,CASSLQQMNTEAFF,TGTGCCAGCAGTTTACAACAGATGAACACTGAAGCTTTCTTT
few,TRBV6-5,NA,TRBJ2-5,CASTSLGTAGETQYF,TGTGCCAGCACCTCTCTTGGGACGGCGGGGGAGACCCAGTACTTC
NA,TRBV5-4,TRBD1,TRBJ2-3,CASSQGQSTDTQYF,TGTGCCAGCAGCCAGGGACAGTCCACAGATACGCAGTATTTT
NA,TRBV7-3,NA,TRBJ2-6,CASSLSPSPGANVLTF,TGTGCCAGCAGCTTAAGTCCTAGCCCTGGGGCCAACGTCCTGACTTTC
NA,TRBV7-9,NA,TRBJ1-1,CASSFLMNTEAFF,TGTGCCAGCAGCTTCCTCATGAACACTGAAGCTTTCTTT
NA,TRBV5-4,TRBD2,TRBJ2-7,CASSLGLASYEQYF,TGTGCCAGCAGCTTAGGACTAGCGTCTTACGAGCAGTACTTC
NA,TRBV27,TRBD1,TRBJ1-2,CASSTRTGGYGYTF,TGTGCCAGCAGCACTAGGACAGGGGGTTATGGCTACACCTTC
NA,TRBV11-2,NA,TRBJ2-7,CASGPGRGGEQYF,TGTGCCAGCGGCCCGGGCAGGGGGGGCGAGCAGTACTTC
NA,TRBV7-3,NA,TRBJ2-1,CASPRGAAYNEQFF,TGTGCCAGCCCCCGGGGCGCCGCCTACAATGAGCAGTTCTTC
NA,TRBV5-1,NA,TRBJ2-1,CASSSQTLYNEQFF,TGCGCCAGCAGCTCCCAAACGTTATACAATGAGCAGTTCTTC
few,TRBV27,NA,TRBJ1-1,CASSLIVNTEAFF,TGTGCCAGCAGTTTAATTGTGAACACTGAAGCTTTCTTT
NA,TRBV28,NA,TRBJ2-7,CASSLPTPYEQYF,TGTGCCAGCAGTTTACCGACTCCCTACGAGCAGTACTTC
NA,TRBV4-3,NA,TRBJ1-2,CASSQDNRFRGDYGYTF,TGCGCCAGCAGCCAGGACAACAGGTTTAGGGGAGACTATGGCTACACCTTC